This entry concerns a single TCR beta chain. Its antigen has not been determined. No much larger clone exists at a distance of one base, and base qualities are not known. CDR1 and CDR2, per the germline V gene, are SGHRS and YFSETQ. Trimming at the junction amounts to 2 bases on V and 1 base on J, and the germline ends lie 12 bases apart. From the cysteine up to the phenylalanine, the CDR3 has a length of 15 residues. Of the read, only the CDR3 DNA is kept; its 45 bases are in frame from base 1. This specimen belongs to a study of blood T cell repertoires in COVID-19 (dated by TCRdb to the early 2020s). Background for the entire study: Samples from collaborators originated in the United States, Italy and Spain and spanned both the acute and convalescent phases of COVID-19. Samples were obtained from the ongoing ImmuneRACE study (first 160 participants) and from 1,200 or so subjects provided by 6 global collaborators. Where available, HLA class I and class II types were taken from metadata supplied by the sample provider and were not determined by assay-based typing. The repertoires were released in a freely available public database meant as a resource for research on the immune response to SARS-CoV-2. The material from the prospective study consisted of cDNA or gDNA derived from T cells, B-cell-depleted T cells, or PBMCs. Deeply sampled blood TCRbeta repertoires from subjects exposed to, actively infected with, or recovered from COVID-19 were included in the dataset. A de-identified subject ID, COVID-19 status, age in years and sex were almost always included in the sample metadata. Beyond this particular receptor, the publication reports: The quantity of clinical and demographic metadata differed by source and by participant and was supplied without curation.

Collaborating institutions collected whole blood in K2EDTA tubes following their own protocols. For TCRbeta analysis, collaborators shipped samples as frozen whole blood, isolated PBMCs, or DNA extracted from either of those sample types. TCRbeta CDR3 regions were amplified from genomic DNA using the immunoSEQ Assay, a bias-controlled multiplex PCR. As for the authors' bioinformatics: The number of nucleated cells in each sample was estimated from the amplification of reference gene primers within the assay. To quantify the absolute abundance of each unique TCRbeta CDR3 rearrangement, sequence reads were collapsed and filtered. Productive Simpson clonality was computed per sample as the square root of Simpson's diversity index over productive rearrangements. TCRdb retrieved this table from immuneACCESS and kept in-frame rearrangements only. Not all clones are present; in checked studies, unresolved V genes account for under half, and no reason is known for the remainder. V, J and clone size derive from that table, while D and trimming were established from the DNA sequence. Across this sample there are around 130,000 clones, with approximately 84% seen only once. Approximately 1.5% of the sample goes to the ten largest clones.

The TCR sequence derives from a man between 60 and 70 years old with acute or convalescent COVID-19. The rearrangement joined TRBV5-1 to TRBJ2-5, and possibly TRBD1, on 6 matching bases. Material for sequencing was peripheral blood. The CDR3 region: CASSFLTGLQETQYF. The nucleotides read TGCGCCAGCAGCTTCCTAACAGGGCTCCAAGAGACCCAGTACTTC.